The 17 T cell receptor beta chains presented below share a single source sample, sequenced in a study of CXCR4 blockade with PD-1 therapy in pancreatic cancer. This table comes from immunoSEQ multiplex PCR, and its TCRdb copy is limited to in-frame clones, with some not included. The repertoire has nearly 2,000 clones, less than 65% of them found once; the top ten carry around 33%. Specimen: tumor tissue. These receptors all come from a human donor with pancreatic ductal adenocarcinoma.

The chain carries TRBV7-8 and TRBJ2-7; D not resolved. Germline V gene lookup returns CDR1 SGHVS and CDR2 FQNEAQ. V gave up 5 bases and J gave up 6 bases, with 17 bases separating them. This CDR3 is built from 14 residues. The CDR3 coding sequence is TGTGCCAGCAGCCTAGGACCAACCCCTTTCGAGCAGTACTTC. Amino acid sequence: CASSLGPTPFEQYF.

This clone was counted a single time. This chain links TRBV28 with TRBJ2-1; no clear D. Trimming took 8 bases from V and 0 from J, leaving 8 bases between them. The CDR3 contains 13 residues. The V gene's germline CDR1 is MDHEN and CDR2 SYDVKM. The CDR3 DNA reads TGTGCCAGCCTTCGGAGCTCCTACAATGAGCAGTTCTTC. Translating gives CASLRSSYNEQFF.

The gene calls are TRBV19 and TRBJ2-3, with TRBD2 identical over 9 bases. Germline lookup yields CDR1 LNHDA and CDR2 SQIVND (reference sequence). The trim removed 3 bases at V and 2 bases at J, leaving 12 bases unmatched. CDR3 length: 18 amino acids. The CDR3 region has the DNA TGTGCCAGTAGTATGGCAGCGGGGGGCGGCGAATACACAGATACGCAGTATTTT. This gives the protein CASSMAAGGGEYTDTQYF.

The chain joins TRBV28 to TRBJ2-1; D is unresolved. The germline V and J ends were trimmed by 2 bases and 6 bases, with 11 bases remaining between them. Germline-derived CDR1 and CDR2 are MDHEN and SYDVKM. The CDR3 is made up of 14 amino acids. The CDR3 coding sequence is TGTGCCAGCAGTTTACCCGGACGGTCCAATGAGCAGTTCTTC. Its translation: CASSLPGRSNEQFF.

The chain couples TRBV6-9 to TRBJ2-1; D gene uncertain. This CDR3 has 15 amino acids. Trimming shortened V by 5 bases and J by 4 bases, and 15 bases separated the two germline ends. Germline V gives CDR1 MNHGY, CDR2 SVAAGI. CDR3 in amino acids: CASSVGAGTYNEQFF. The CDR3 nucleotides read TGTGCCAGCAGTGTCGGAGCCGGCACATACAATGAGCAGTTCTTC.

The rearrangement uses TRBV1 and TRBJ2-1. TRBV1 is an annotated pseudogene. The CDR3 loop spans 13 amino acids. The CDR3: CASSQDFGGREFF. For the CDR3, the DNA is TGCGCCAGCAGCCAAGATTTCGGGGGCCGCGAGTTCTTC.

The CDR3 region has the DNA TGTGCCAGCAGTTACGTTCCCCGCCGGGACAGTTGGGACCTCATCTACGAGCAGTACTTC. This sequence encodes CASSYVPRRDSWDLIYEQYF. The rearrangement joins TRBV6-7 to TRBJ2-7; 7 positions match TRBD1. Being an ORF, TRBV6-7 has a function that is uncertain. CDR3 length equals 20 residues. Losses at the gene ends were 2 bases for V and 3 bases for J; bases not matched to a gene: 22.

The chain employs TRBV1 and TRBJ2-7; the D call in the table, TRBD1, was not verified against the DNA. TRBV1 is a pseudogene. The CDR3 spans 14 residues. The CDR3 coding sequence is TGCACCAGCAGCCAAGAAAGACATCCATACGAGCAGTACTTC. Translation gives CTSSQERHPYEQYF.

V usage is TRBV29-1 and J usage is TRBJ2-3; D uncertain. The CDR3 extends over 13 amino acids. Germline assignment: CDR1 SQVTM and CDR2 ANQGSEA. Trimming took 7 bases from V and 8 from J, leaving 19 bases between them. The CDR3: CSAPGSGWVTQYF. DNA of the CDR3: TGCAGCGCCCCCGGATCAGGATGGGTTACGCAGTATTTT.

This rearrangement joins TRBV18 to TRBJ1-3; D possibly corresponds to TRBD1 (5 bases). CDR1 and CDR2 from the germline V gene are KGHSH and LQKENI. This CDR3 comprises 16 residues. With 3 bases removed from V and 0 bases from J, the gap between germline ends came to 12 bases. The CDR3 region is CASSPEQGSSGNTIYF. The CDR3 nucleotides read TGTGCCAGCTCACCTGAGCAGGGATCCTCTGGAAACACCATATATTTT.

This clone came up once. The V gene is TRBV15, the J gene TRBJ1-4, with D perhaps matching TRBD1 (6 bases). The CDR3 sequence is 16 residues long. Germline loops: CDR1 LNHNV, CDR2 YYDKDF (reference sequence). Trimming pared 3 bases from V and 3 bases from J, leaving 14 bases between. The CDR3 DNA reads as TGTGCCACCAGCAGGTCCTCAGGGGCGGCTAATGAAAAACTGTTTTTT. The encoded protein is CATSRSSGAANEKLFF. The full variable domain, with the rest looked up from reference TRBV15 and TRBJ1-4, is DAMVIQNPRYQVTQFGKPVTLSCSQTLNHNVMYWYQQKSSQAPKLLFHYYDKDFNNEADTPDNFQSRRPNTSFCFLDIRSPGLGDTAMYLCATSRSSGAANEKLFFGSGTQLSVL.

The genes are TRBV28 and TRBJ1-5, with D maybe TRBD1 (5 bases). Per germline, CDR1 MDHEN and CDR2 SYDVKM. The CDR3 is made up of 14 amino acids. V lost 5 bases and J lost 6, with 14 bases in between. CDR3 sequence reads: CASSPPDRTQPQHF. DNA for the CDR3: TGTGCCAGCAGTCCACCAGACAGAACTCAGCCCCAGCATTTT.

A single count supports this clone. The chain couples TRBV18 to TRBJ1-4, with a weak D call TRBD1 (5 bases). The CDR3 has 15 residues. Germline V gene sequence: CDR1 KGHSH, CDR2 LQKENI. Trimming pared 3 bases from V and 4 bases from J, leaving 12 bases between. CDR3 residues: CASSPPGPGNEKLFF. The CDR3 region has the DNA TGTGCCAGCTCACCTCCGGGGCCGGGTAATGAAAAACTGTTTTTT.

The chain has TRBV6-8 and TRBJ1-1, with TRBD1 as a possible D gene (6 bases). The CDR3 runs 15 residues. Trimming removed 5 bases from V and 1 base from J, with 14 bases in between. The germline V gene encodes CDR1 MNHGY and CDR2 SAAAGT. The CDR3 DNA is TGTGCCAGCAGTGGAAGGGGGGGTTCGAACACTGAAGCTTTCTTT. As protein: CASSGRGGSNTEAFF.

The genes are TRBV11-3 and TRBJ2-3, with D perhaps matching TRBD2 (5 bases). V lost 7 bases to trimming and J lost 4 bases, with 15 bases between them. This CDR3 region has 14 residues. Germline lookup yields CDR1 SGHNT and CDR2 YENEEA. The CDR3 coding sequence is TGTGCCAGCAACTTGTCGAGGGCGGCAGATACGCAGTATTTT. This sequence encodes CASNLSRAADTQYF. Complete variable domain (other parts from reference TRBV11-3 and TRBJ2-3): EAGVVQSPRYKIIEKKQPVAFWCNPISGHNTLYWYLQNLGQGPELLIRYENEEAVDDSQLPKDRFSAERLKGVDSTLKIQPAELGDSAVYLCASNLSRAADTQYFGPGTRLTVL.

This clone is medium-sized by share. The chain joins TRBV6-8 to TRBJ2-7; the D gene is possibly TRBD2 (6 bases). Trimming took off 7 bases at V and 7 bases at J, with 32 bases between the two ends. This CDR3 has 18 amino acids. The germline gives CDR1 MNHGY, CDR2 SAAAGT. The CDR3 nucleotides are TGTGCCAGCACCCAAGGGATTAGCCAGGCCCTACGGGCGGGGGAGCAGTACTTC. Protein product: CASTQGISQALRAGEQYF.

The gene calls are TRBV18 and TRBJ2-7; 7 bases line up with TRBD1. The CDR3 has 14 amino acids. Germline CDR1 and CDR2: KGHSH and LQKENI. The trim removed 2 bases at V and 3 bases at J, leaving 4 bases unmatched. The DNA of the CDR3 is TGTGCCAGCTCACCAGAAGGACAGGTCTACGAGCAGTACTTC. This encodes CASSPEGQVYEQYF.